A single TCR beta chain is shown here with its context. This record belongs to a study of blood T cell repertoires in COVID-19. Clinical histories supplied by participants themselves formed the basis of cohort assignment. Sequencing used immunoSEQ multiplex PCR; TCRdb keeps in-frame clones, though not all of them. The sample lists 250,000 or so clones, 80% to 90% occurring once. Sequenced input: PBMCs or T cells enriched from blood (not recorded which). The origin of this receptor is a woman aged 45-65 years who had been exposed to COVID-19.

The CDR3 region is CASSWEGANGYTF. CDR3 in DNA: TGCGCCAGCAGCTGGGAGGGAGCTAATGGCTACACCTTC. The V call is TRBV5-1, the J call TRBJ1-2; D gene uncertain. Trimming took off 3 bases at V and 6 bases at J, with 12 bases between the two ends. The CDR3 runs to 13 residues. The germline V gene has CDR1 SGHRS and CDR2 YFSETQ.